Only a few counts were recorded for the clone carrying this T cell receptor (beta chain). Its cognate antigen is unknown. The PCR ran on 60 Vbeta and 13 Jbeta primers. The table came from immunoSEQ multiplex PCR; TCRdb's copy has only in-frame clones and leaves some out. Of 150,000 to 200,000 clones listed, more than 65% were seen once; the top ten hold 1.5% to 2%. This sample is drawn from a study of cytomegalovirus exposure and HLA in healthy donors. Study details: Ancestry clustering placed around 80% of several hundred genotyped donors in the Caucasian-associated cluster.

In germline, CDR1 is SGHVS, CDR2 FQNEAQ. The CDR3 totals 14 residues. Trimming removed 7 bases at V and 0 bases at J, with 12 bases between. Whole-study results and caveats: Further analysis was carried out later, and it showed several of the most significant clusters appearing linked to common viral pathogens. Reportedly, fewer N-insertions than the roughly 700-donor mean appeared in an Asian-associated ancestry cluster in a later analysis.

Material for sequencing was PBMCs. The chain employs TRBV7-8 and TRBJ1-1; perhaps TRBD1 as D (5 bases). This TCR came from a woman aged 25-40 years in good health and CMV-seronegative. The CDR3 DNA sequence: TGTGCCAGCACCGAAGGGGTAATGAACACTGAAGCTTTCTTT. Encoded protein: CASTEGVMNTEAFF.